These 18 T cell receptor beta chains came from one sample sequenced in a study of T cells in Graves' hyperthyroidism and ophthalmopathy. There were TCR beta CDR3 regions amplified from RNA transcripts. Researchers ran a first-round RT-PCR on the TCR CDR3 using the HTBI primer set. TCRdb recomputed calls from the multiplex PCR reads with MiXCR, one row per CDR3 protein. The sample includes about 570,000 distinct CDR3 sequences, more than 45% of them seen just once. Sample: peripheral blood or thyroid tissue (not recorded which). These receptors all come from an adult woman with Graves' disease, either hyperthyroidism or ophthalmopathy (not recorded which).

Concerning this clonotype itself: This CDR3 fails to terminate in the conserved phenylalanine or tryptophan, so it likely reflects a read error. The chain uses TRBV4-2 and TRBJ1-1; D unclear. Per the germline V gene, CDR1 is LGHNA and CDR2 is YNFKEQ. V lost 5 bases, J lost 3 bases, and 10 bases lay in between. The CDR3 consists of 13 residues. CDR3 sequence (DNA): TGTGCCAGCAGCTTGGGCTCGGACACTGAAGCTTTCCTT. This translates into CASSLGSDTEAFL.

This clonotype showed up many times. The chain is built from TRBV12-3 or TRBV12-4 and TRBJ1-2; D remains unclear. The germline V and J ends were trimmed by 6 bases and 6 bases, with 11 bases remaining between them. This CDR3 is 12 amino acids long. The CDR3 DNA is TGTGCCAGCAGCCCCTTCGTGAATGGCTACACCTTC. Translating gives CASSPFVNGYTF.

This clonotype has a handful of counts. The CDR3 protein is CASSSFSGESPLHF. The CDR3 bases are TGTGCCAGCAGCTCATTTTCAGGGGAATCACCCCTCCACTTT. The chain links TRBV7-2 to TRBJ1-6; D is perhaps TRBD1 (6 bases). The CDR3 sequence is 14 residues long. Trimming left V 4 bases short and J 10 bases short, with 14 bases between. Germline V gives CDR1 SGHTA, CDR2 FQGNSA.

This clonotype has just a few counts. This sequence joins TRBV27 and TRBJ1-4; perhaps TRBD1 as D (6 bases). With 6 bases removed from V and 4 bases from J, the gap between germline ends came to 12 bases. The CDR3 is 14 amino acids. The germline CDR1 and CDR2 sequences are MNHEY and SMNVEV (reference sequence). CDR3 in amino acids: CASSHREGNEKLFF. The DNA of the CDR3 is TGTGCCAGCAGCCACAGGGAGGGTAATGAAAAACTGTTTTTT.

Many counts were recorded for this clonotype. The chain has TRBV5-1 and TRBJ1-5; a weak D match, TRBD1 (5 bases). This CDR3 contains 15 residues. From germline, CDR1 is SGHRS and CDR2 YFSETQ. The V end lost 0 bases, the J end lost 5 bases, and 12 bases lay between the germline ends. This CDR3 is CASSLAPGRDQPQHF. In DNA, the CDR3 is TGCGCCAGCAGCTTGGCCCCAGGGAGGGATCAGCCCCAGCATTTT.

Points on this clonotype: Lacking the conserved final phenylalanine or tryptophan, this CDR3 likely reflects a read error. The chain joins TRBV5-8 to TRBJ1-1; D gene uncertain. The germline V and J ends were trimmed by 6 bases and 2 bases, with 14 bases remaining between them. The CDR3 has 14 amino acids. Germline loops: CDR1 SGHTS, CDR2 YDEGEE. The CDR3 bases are TGTGCCAGCACCCCGCGCCGGATAAACACTGAAGCTTTCTCT. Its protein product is CASTPRRINTEAFS.

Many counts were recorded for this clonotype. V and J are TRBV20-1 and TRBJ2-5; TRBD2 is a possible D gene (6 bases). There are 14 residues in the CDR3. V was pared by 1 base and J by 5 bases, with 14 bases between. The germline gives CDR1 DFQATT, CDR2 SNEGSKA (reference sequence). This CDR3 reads CSARAGDERETQYF. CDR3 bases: TGCAGTGCTAGAGCGGGAGACGAGAGGGAGACCCAGTACTTC.

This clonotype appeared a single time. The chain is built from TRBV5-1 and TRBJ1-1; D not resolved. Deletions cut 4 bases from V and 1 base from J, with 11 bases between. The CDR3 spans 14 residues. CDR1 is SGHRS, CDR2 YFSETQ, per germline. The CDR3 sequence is CASSPAVRNTEAFF. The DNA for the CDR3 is TGCGCCAGCAGCCCTGCGGTCCGGAACACTGAAGCTTTCTTT.

The CDR3 region is CATSGGGNQPQHF. CDR3 DNA sequence: TGTGCCACCAGTGGAGGTGGCAATCAGCCCCAGCATTTT. The genes are TRBV24-1 and TRBJ1-5; no reliable D call. This CDR3 region has 13 residues. V was clipped by 5 bases and J by 2 bases, with 6 bases between them. In germline, CDR1 is KGHDR, CDR2 SFDVKD.

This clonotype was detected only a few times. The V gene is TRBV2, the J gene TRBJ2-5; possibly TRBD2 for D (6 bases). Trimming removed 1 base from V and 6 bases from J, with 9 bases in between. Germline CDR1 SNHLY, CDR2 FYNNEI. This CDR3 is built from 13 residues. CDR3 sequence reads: CASSEGGKQTQYF. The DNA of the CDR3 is TGTGCCAGCAGTGAAGGCGGGAAACAGACCCAGTACTTC.

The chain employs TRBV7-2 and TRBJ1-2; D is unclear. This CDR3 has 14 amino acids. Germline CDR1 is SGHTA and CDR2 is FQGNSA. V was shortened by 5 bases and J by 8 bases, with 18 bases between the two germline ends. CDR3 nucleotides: TGTGCCAGCAGCAAGCTGAGCGGGCCTTCGGGCTACACCTTC. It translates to CASSKLSGPSGYTF.

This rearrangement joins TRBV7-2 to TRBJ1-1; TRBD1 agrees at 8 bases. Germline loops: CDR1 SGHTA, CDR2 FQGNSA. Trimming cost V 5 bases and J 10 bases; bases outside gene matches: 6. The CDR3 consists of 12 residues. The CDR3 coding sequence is TGTGCCAGCAGCACCCAGGGGGCGCGAGCTTTCTTT. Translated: CASSTQGARAFF.

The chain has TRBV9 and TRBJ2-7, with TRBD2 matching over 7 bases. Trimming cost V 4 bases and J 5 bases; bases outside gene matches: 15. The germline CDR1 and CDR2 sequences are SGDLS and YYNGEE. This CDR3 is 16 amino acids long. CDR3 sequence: CASSSHRGGSGHEQYF. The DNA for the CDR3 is TGTGCCAGCAGCTCCCACCGCGGCGGGAGCGGCCACGAGCAGTACTTC.

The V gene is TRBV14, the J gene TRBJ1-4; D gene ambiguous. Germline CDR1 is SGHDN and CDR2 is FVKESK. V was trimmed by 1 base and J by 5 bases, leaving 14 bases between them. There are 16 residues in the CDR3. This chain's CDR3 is CASSQVPQALNEKLFF. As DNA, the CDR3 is TGTGCCAGCAGCCAAGTACCCCAGGCTCTAAATGAAAAACTGTTTTTT.

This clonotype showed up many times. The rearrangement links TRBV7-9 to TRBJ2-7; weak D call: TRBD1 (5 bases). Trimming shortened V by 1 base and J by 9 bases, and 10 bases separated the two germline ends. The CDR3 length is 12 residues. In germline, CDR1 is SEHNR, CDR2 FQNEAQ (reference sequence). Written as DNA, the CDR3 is TGTGCCAGCAGCTTAGGGGGCTCGTGGCAGTACTTC. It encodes CASSLGGSWQYF.

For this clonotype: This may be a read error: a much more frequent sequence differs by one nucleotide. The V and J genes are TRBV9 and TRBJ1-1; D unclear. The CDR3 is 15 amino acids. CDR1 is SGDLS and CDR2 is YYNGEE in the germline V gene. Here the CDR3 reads CASSPQVVMNIEAFF. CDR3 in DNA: TGTGCCAGCAGCCCCCAAGTAGTCATGAACATTGAAGCTTTCTTT.

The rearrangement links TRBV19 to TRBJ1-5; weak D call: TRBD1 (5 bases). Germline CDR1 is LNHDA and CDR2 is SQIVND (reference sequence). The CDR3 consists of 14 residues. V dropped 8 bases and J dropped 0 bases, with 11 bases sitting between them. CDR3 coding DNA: TGTGCCAGTCAGAGGACAAATAGCAATCAGCCCCAGCATTTT. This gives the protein CASQRTNSNQPQHF.

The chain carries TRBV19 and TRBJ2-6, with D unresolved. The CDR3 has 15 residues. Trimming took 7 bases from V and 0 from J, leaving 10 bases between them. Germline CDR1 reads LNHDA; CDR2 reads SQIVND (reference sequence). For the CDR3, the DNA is TGTGCCAGTATTTTTTCCAACTCTGGGGCCAACGTCCTGACTTTC. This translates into CASIFSNSGANVLTF.